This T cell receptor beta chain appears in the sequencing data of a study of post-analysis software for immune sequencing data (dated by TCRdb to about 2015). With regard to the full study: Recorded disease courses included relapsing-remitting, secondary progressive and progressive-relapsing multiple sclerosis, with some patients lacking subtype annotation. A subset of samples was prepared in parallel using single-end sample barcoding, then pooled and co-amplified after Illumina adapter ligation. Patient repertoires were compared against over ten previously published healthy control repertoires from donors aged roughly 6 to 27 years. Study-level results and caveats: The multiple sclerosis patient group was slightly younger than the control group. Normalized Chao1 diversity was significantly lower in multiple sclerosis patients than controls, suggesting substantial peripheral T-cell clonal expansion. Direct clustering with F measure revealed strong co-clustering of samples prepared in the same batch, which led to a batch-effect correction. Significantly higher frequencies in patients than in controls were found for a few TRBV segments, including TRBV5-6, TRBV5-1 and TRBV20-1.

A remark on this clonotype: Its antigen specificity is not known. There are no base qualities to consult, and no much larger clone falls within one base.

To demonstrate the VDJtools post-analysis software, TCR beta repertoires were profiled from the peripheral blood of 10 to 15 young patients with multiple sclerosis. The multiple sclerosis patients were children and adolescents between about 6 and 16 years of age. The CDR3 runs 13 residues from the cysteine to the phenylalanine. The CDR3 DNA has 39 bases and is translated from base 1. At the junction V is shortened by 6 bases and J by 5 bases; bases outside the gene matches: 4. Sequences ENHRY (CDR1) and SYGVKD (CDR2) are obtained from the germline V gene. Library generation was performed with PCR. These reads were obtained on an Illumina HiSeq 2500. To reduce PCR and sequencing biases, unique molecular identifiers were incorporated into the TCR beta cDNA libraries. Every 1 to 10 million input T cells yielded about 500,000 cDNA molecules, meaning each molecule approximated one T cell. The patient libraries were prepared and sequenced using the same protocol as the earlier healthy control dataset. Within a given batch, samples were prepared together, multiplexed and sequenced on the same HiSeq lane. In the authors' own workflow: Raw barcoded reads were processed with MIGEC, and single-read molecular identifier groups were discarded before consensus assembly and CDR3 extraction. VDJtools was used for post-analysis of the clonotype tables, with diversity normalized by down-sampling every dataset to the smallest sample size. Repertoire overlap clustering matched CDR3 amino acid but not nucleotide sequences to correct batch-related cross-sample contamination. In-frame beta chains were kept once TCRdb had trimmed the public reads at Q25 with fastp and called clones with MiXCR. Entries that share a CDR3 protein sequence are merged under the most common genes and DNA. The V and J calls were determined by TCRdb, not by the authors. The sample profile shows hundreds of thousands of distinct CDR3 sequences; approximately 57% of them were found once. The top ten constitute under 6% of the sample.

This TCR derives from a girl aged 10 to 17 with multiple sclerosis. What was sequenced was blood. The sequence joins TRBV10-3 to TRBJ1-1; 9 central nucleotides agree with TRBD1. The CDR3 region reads CAIRIQGATEAFF. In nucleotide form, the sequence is TGTGCCATCAGGATACAGGGGGCTACTGAAGCTTTCTTT.